A selection of T cell receptor beta chains follows, all from one sample in a study of regulatory T cells in long-lasting Graves disease. TCRdb ran MiXCR on the multiplex PCR reads and lists one entry per CDR3 protein. The table shows roughly 350,000 distinct CDR3 sequences, with approximately 16% occurring only once. These same data were also listed under a study on T cells in Graves' hyperthyroidism and ophthalmopathy.

The starting material was peripheral blood mononuclear cells (PBMCs), obtained at new diagnosis, from a patient treated with antithyroid drugs. These receptor sequences come from a man aged 40-49 years with Graves disease. CDR3s include the opening cysteine and the closing phenylalanine or tryptophan. Each record gives: CDR3 length, D gene, V gene, clone size, J gene, CDR3 DNA, CDR3 protein. The D gene is left open where the match is weak. A row's size may be missing; if present it is once, few, many or a size class.

cdr3_length: 15; d_call: .; v_call: TRBV28; clone_size: few; j_call: TRBJ2-7; cdr3_nt: TGTGCCAGCAGCTTTATGCCCCTCGGGACCTACGAGCAGTACTTC; cdr3_aa: CASSFMPLGTYEQYF
cdr3_length: 15; d_call: TRBD2; v_call: TRBV10-2; clone_size: few; j_call: TRBJ2-7; cdr3_nt: TGCGCCAGCAGTGATAGAGTTCCCGGGGGGATTGAACAGTACTTC; cdr3_aa: CASSDRVPGGIEQYF
cdr3_length: 14; d_call: .; v_call: TRBV28; clone_size: many; j_call: TRBJ1-6; cdr3_nt: TGTGCCAGCAGTGCGCCGGGCCTGGGGTCACCCCTCCACTTT; cdr3_aa: CASSAPGLGSPLHF
cdr3_length: 13; d_call: .; v_call: TRBV7-8; clone_size: many; j_call: TRBJ1-5; cdr3_nt: TGTGCCAGCAGAGGACAACACAATCAGCCCCAGCATTTT; cdr3_aa: CASRGQHNQPQHF
cdr3_length: 13; d_call: .; v_call: TRBV7-2; clone_size: .; j_call: TRBJ1-2; cdr3_nt: TGTGCCAGCAGCTTAGGACGGGTCGGTGGCTACACCTTC; cdr3_aa: CASSLGRVGGYTF
cdr3_length: 14; d_call: TRBD1; v_call: TRBV18; clone_size: many; j_call: TRBJ1-4; cdr3_nt: TGTGCCAGCTCACCAGACAGGGGGCTTGAAAAACTGTTTTTT; cdr3_aa: CASSPDRGLEKLFF
cdr3_length: 14; d_call: TRBD1; v_call: TRBV27; clone_size: .; j_call: TRBJ2-7; cdr3_nt: TGTGCCAGCAGTCCATACAGGGGGCGGGACGAGCAGTACTTC; cdr3_aa: CASSPYRGRDEQYF
cdr3_length: 13; d_call: .; v_call: TRBV4-1; clone_size: .; j_call: TRBJ1-6; cdr3_nt: TGCGCCAGCAGCCAAGTCCGGAATTCACCCCTCCACTTT; cdr3_aa: CASSQVRNSPLHF
cdr3_length: 15; d_call: TRBD1; v_call: TRBV10-3; clone_size: many; j_call: TRBJ2-7; cdr3_nt: TGTGCCATCAGTGACGGGACAGGGCAAGCCTACGAGCAGTACTTC; cdr3_aa: CAISDGTGQAYEQYF
cdr3_length: 10; d_call: .; v_call: TRBV7-9; clone_size: few; j_call: TRBJ2-1; cdr3_nt: TGTGCCAGCAGCGCTCTCGGGCAGTTCTTC; cdr3_aa: CASSALGQFF
cdr3_length: 14; d_call: .; v_call: TRBV5-1; clone_size: many; j_call: TRBJ2-7; cdr3_nt: TGCGCCAGCAGCTTGGGACGGTCTCCTAACGAGCAGTACTTC; cdr3_aa: CASSLGRSPNEQYF
cdr3_length: 13; d_call: .; v_call: TRBV7-3; clone_size: few; j_call: TRBJ1-2; cdr3_nt: TGTGCCAGCAGCTCCCAAGGGGGGCGCGGCTACACCTTC; cdr3_aa: CASSSQGGRGYTF
cdr3_length: 16; d_call: .; v_call: TRBV28; clone_size: many; j_call: TRBJ2-7; cdr3_nt: TGTGCCAGCAGTCCCCCTGCGGTGACCGACTCCTACGAGCAGTACTTC; cdr3_aa: CASSPPAVTDSYEQYF
cdr3_length: 13; d_call: .; v_call: TRBV5-5; clone_size: .; j_call: TRBJ1-1; cdr3_nt: TGTGCCAGCAGCAATGGACAGAACACTGAAGCTTTCTTT; cdr3_aa: CASSNGQNTEAFF
cdr3_length: 17; d_call: .; v_call: TRBV5-1; clone_size: few; j_call: TRBJ2-2; cdr3_nt: TGCGCCAGCAGCTTGGCCCCGACAGGTTCGAACACCGGGGAGCTGTTTTTT; cdr3_aa: CASSLAPTGSNTGELFF
cdr3_length: 14; d_call: .; v_call: TRBV7-3; clone_size: .; j_call: TRBJ1-2; cdr3_nt: TGTGCCAGCAGTCGCCGCGGAGACGGGGGAGGCTACACCTTC; cdr3_aa: CASSRRGDGGGYTF
cdr3_length: 12; d_call: TRBD2; v_call: TRBV28; clone_size: many; j_call: TRBJ2-1; cdr3_nt: TGTGCCAGCAGTTCCATGCGGGGGTACAGGTTCTTC; cdr3_aa: CASSSMRGYRFF
cdr3_length: 19; d_call: TRBD2; v_call: TRBV7-9; clone_size: many; j_call: TRBJ2-3; cdr3_nt: TGTGCCAGCAGCTACGGTGTCGGACTAGCGGGGGAATTCACAGATACGCAGTATTTT; cdr3_aa: CASSYGVGLAGEFTDTQYF
cdr3_length: 12; d_call: .; v_call: TRBV2; clone_size: many; j_call: TRBJ2-1; cdr3_nt: TGTGCCAGCAGTGGGAGGGACAATGAGCAGTTCTTC; cdr3_aa: CASSGRDNEQFF
cdr3_length: 16; d_call: .; v_call: TRBV30; clone_size: many; j_call: TRBJ2-5; cdr3_nt: TGTGCCTGGAGTGTAGGGGGGGCAGGGGGCGGGGAGACCCAGTACTTC; cdr3_aa: CAWSVGGAGGGETQYF
cdr3_length: 17; d_call: TRBD2; v_call: TRBV6-1; clone_size: many; j_call: TRBJ2-5; cdr3_nt: TGTGCCAGCAGTGAGCGTTTCTCTAGCGGGGTGCGAGAGACCCAGTACTTC; cdr3_aa: CASSERFSSGVRETQYF
cdr3_length: 14; d_call: TRBD2; v_call: TRBV20-1; clone_size: many; j_call: TRBJ2-1; cdr3_nt: TGCAGTGCTAGGGCTAGCGGGGTCTACAATGAGCAGTTCTTC; cdr3_aa: CSARASGVYNEQFF
cdr3_length: 13; d_call: TRBD2; v_call: TRBV4-1; clone_size: many; j_call: TRBJ2-7; cdr3_nt: TGCGCCAGCAGCCGCGGACTAGCGGGCGAGCAGTACTTC; cdr3_aa: CASSRGLAGEQYF